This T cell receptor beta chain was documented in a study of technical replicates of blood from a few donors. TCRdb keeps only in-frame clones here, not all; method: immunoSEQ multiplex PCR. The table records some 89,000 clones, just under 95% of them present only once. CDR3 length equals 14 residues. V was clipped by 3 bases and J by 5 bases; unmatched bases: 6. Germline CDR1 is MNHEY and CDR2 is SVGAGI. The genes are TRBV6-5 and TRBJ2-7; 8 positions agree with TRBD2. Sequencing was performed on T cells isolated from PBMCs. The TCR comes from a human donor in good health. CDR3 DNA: TGTGCCAGCAGTTATGGCGGGAGGTTCAACGAGCAGTACTTC. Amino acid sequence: CASSYGGRFNEQYF.